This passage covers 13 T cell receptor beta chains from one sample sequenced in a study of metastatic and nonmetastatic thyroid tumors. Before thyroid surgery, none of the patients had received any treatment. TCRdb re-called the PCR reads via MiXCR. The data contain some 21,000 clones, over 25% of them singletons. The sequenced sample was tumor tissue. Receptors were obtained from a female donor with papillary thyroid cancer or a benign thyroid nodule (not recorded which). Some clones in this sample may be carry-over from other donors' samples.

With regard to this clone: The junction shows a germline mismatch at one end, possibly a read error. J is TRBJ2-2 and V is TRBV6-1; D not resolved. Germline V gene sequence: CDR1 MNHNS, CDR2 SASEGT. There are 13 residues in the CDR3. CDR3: CAISGQSTGELFF. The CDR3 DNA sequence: TGTGCCATCAGTGGGCAGTCCACCGGCGAGCTGTTTTTT.

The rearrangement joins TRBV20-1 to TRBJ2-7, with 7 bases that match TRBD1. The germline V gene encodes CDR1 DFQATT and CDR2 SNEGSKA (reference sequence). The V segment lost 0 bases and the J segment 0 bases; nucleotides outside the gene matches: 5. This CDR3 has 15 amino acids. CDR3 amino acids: CSARDRRQGSYEQYF. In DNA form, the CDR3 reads TGCAGTGCTAGAGATCGAAGACAGGGCTCCTACGAGCAGTACTTC.

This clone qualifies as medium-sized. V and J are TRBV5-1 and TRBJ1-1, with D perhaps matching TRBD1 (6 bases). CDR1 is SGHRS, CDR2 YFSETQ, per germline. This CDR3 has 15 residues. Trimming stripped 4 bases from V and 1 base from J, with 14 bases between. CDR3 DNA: TGCGCCAGCAGCCCGAACAGGGCTACGAACACTGAAGCTTTCTTT. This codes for CASSPNRATNTEAFF.

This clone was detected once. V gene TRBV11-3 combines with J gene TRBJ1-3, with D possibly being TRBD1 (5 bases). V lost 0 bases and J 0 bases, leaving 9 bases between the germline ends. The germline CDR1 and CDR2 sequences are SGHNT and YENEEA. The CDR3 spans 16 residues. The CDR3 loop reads CASSLEFGASGNTIYF. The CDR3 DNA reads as TGTGCCAGCAGCTTAGAGTTCGGGGCCTCTGGAAACACCATATATTTT.

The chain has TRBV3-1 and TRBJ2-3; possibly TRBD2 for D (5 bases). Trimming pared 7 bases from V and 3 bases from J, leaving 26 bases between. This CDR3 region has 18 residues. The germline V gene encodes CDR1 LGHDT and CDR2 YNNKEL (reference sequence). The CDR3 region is CASNRAGLRGGRTDTQYF. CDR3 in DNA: TGTGCCAGCAACAGAGCCGGGTTACGCGGAGGTCGAACAGATACGCAGTATTTT.

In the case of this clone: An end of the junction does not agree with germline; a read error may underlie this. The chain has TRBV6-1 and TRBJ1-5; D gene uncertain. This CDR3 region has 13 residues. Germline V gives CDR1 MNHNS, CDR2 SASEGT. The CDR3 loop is CANSVLYPAPQHF. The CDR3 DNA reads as TGTGCCAACAGTGTATTGTACCCGGCCCCCCAGCATTTT.

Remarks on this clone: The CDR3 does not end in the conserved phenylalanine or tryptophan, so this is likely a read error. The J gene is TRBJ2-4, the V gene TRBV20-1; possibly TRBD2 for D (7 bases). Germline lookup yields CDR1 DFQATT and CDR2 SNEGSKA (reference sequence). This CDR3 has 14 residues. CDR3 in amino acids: CSASRGGAKSIQYL. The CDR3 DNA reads TGCAGTGCTAGTAGAGGGGGGGCCAAAAGCATTCAGTACTTA.

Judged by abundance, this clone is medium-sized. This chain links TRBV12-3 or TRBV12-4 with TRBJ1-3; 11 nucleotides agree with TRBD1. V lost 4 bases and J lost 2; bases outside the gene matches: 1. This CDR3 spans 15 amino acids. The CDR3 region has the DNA TGTGCCAGCAGTTCGGGACAGGGGGCTGGAAACACCATATATTTT. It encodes CASSSGQGAGNTIYF.

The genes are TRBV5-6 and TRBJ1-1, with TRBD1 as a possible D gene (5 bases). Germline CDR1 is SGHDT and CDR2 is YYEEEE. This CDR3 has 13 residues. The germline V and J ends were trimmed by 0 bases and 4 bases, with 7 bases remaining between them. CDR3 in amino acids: CASSLAGVTEAFF. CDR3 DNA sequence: TGTGCCAGCAGCTTGGCGGGGGTCACTGAAGCTTTCTTT.

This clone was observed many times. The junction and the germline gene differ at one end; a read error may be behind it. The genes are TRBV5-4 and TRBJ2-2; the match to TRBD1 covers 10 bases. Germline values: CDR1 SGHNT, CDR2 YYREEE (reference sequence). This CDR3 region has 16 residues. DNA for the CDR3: TGTGCCAGCAGCTCCCCGGGACAGGGGTTCGCCGGGGGGCTGTTTTTT. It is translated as CASSSPGQGFAGGLFF.

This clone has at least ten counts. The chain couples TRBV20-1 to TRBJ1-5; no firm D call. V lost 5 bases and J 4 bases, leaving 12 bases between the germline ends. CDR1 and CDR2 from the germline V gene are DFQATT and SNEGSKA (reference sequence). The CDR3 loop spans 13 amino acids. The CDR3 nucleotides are TGCAGTGCTTACAGAATGGGGAATCAGCCCCAGCATTTT. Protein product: CSAYRMGNQPQHF.

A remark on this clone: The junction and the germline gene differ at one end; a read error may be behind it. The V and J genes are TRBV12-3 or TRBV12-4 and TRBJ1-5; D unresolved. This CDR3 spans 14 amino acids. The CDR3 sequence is CASSLACYGQPQHF. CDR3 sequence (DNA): TGCGCCAGCAGTTTAGCCTGTTATGGCCAGCCCCAGCATTTT.

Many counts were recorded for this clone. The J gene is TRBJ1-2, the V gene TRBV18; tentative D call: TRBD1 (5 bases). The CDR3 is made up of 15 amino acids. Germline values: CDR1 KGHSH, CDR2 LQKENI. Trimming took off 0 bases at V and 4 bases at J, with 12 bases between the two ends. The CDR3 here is CASSPPGVDLYGYTF. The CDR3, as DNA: TGTGCCAGCTCACCACCGGGGGTAGACCTCTATGGCTACACCTTC.